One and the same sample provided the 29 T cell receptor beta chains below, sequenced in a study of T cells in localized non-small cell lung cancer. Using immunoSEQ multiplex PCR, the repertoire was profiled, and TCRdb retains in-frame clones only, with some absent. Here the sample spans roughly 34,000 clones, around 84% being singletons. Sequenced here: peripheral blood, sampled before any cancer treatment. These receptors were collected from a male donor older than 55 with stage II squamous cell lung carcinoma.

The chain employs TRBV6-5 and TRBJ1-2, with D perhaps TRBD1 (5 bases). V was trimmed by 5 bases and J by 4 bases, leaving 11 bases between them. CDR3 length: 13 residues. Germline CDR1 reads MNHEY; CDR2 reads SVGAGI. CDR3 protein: CASSKTGTYGYTF. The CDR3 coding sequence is TGTGCCAGCAGTAAAACGGGGACCTATGGCTACACCTTC.

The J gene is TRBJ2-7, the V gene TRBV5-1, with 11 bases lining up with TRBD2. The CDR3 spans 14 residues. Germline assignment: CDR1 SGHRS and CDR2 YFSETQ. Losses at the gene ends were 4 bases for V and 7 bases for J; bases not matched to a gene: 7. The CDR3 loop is CASSLLAGAGEQYF. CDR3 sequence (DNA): TGCGCCAGCAGCCTACTAGCGGGAGCGGGTGAGCAGTACTTC.

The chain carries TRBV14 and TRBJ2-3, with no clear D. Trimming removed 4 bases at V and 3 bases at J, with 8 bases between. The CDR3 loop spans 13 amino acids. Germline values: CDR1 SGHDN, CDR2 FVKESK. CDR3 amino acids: CASSPLLTDTQYF. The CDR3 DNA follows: TGTGCCAGCAGCCCCCTACTGACAGATACGCAGTATTTT.

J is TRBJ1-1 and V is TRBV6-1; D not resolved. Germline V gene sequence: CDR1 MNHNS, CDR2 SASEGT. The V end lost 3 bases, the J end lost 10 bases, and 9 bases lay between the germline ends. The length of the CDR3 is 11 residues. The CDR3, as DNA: TGTGCCAGCAGTGATCTCGTGGGAGCTTTCTTT. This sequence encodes CASSDLVGAFF.

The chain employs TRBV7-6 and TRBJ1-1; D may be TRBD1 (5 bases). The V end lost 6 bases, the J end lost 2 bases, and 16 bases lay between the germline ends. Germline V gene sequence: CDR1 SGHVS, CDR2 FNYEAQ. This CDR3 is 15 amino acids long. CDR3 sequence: CASSSDGGGNTEAFF. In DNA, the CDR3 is TGTGCCAGCAGTTCGGACGGGGGGGGTAACACTGAAGCTTTCTTT.

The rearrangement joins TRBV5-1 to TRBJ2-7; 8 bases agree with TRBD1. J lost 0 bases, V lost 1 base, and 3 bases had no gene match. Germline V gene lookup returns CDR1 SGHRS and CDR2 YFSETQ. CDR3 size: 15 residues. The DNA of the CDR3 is TGCGCCAGCAGCTTGTACGGACAGGGCTCCTACGAGCAGTACTTC. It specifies CASSLYGQGSYEQYF.

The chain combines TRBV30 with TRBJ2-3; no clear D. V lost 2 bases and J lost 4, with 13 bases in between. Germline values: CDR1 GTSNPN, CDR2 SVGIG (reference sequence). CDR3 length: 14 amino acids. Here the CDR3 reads CAWSLWAQADTQYF. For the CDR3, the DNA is TGTGCCTGGAGTTTATGGGCTCAGGCAGATACGCAGTATTTT.

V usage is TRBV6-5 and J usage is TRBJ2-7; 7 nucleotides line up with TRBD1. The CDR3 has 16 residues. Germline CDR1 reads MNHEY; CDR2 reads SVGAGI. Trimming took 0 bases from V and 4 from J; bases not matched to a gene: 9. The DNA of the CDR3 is TGTGCCAGCAGTTACTCACTCGGGACAGTGGTGTACGAGCAGTACTTC. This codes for CASSYSLGTVVYEQYF.

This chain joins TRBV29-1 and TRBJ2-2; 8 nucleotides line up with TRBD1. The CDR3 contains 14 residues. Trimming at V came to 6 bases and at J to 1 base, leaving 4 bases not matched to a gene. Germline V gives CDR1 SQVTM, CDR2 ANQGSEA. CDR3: CSVSGTGNTGELFF. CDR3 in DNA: TGCAGCGTATCCGGGACAGGGAACACCGGGGAGCTGTTTTTT.

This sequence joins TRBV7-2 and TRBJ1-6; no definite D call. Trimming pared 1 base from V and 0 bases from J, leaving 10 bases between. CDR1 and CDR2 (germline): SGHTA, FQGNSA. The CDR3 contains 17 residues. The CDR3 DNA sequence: TGTGCCAGCAGCTTAGATGCCCTGAGCTCCTATAATTCACCCCTCCACTTT. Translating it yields CASSLDALSSYNSPLHF.

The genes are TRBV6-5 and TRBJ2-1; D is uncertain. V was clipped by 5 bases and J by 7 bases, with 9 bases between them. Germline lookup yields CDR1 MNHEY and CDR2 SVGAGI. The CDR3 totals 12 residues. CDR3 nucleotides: TGTGCCAGCAGTGGTCCGACTAATGAGCAGTTCTTC. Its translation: CASSGPTNEQFF.

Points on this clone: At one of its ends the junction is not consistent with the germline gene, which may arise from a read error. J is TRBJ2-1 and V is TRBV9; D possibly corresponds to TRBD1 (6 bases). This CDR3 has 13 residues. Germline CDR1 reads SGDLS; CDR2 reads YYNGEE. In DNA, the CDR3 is TGTGCCACCAGCAGGGGAAGGGACAATGAGCAGTTCTTC. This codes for CATSRGRDNEQFF.

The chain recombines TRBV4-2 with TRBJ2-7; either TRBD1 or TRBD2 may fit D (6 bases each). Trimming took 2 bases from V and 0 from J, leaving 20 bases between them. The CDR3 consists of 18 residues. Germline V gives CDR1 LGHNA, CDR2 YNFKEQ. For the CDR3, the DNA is TGTGCCAGCAGCCAAACTTCGGGGGCGCCCAAGTACTCCTACGAGCAGTACTTC. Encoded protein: CASSQTSGAPKYSYEQYF.

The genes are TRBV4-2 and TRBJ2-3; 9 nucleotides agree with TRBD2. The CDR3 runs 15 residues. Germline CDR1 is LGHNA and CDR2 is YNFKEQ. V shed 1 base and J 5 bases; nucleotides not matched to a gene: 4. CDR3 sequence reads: CASSQGGGALDTQYF. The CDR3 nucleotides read TGTGCCAGCAGCCAAGGCGGGGGGGCCCTAGATACGCAGTATTTT.

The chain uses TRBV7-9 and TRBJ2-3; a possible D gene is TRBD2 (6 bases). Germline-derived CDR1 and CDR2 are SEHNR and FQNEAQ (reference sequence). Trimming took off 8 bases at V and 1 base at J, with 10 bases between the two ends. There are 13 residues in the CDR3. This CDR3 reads CASQGTGTDTQYF. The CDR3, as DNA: TGTGCCAGCCAAGGGACTGGCACAGATACGCAGTATTTT. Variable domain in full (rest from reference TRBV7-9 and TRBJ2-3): DTGVSQNPRHKITKRGQNVTFRCDPISEHNRLYWYRQTLGQGPEFLTYFQNEAQLEKSRLLSDRFSAERPKGSFSTLEIQRTEQGDSAMYLCASQGTGTDTQYFGPGTRLTVL.

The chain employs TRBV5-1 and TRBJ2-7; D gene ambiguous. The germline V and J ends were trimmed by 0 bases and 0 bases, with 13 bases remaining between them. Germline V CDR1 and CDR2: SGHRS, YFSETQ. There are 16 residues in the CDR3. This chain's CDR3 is CASSLAYGRSSYEQYF. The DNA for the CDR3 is TGCGCCAGCAGCTTGGCCTACGGCAGGTCCTCCTACGAGCAGTACTTC.

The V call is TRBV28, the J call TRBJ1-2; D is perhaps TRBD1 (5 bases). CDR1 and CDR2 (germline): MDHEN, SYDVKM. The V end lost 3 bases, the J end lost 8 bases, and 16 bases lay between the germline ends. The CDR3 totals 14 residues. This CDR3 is CASSLGDFVEGYTF. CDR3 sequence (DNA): TGTGCCAGCAGTTTGGGGGACTTCGTCGAAGGCTACACCTTC.

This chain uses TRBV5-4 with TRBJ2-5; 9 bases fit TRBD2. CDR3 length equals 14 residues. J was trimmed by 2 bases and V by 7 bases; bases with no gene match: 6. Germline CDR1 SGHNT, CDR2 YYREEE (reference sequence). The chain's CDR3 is CASFSGRSQETQYF. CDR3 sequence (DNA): TGTGCCAGCTTTAGCGGGAGATCTCAAGAGACCCAGTACTTC.

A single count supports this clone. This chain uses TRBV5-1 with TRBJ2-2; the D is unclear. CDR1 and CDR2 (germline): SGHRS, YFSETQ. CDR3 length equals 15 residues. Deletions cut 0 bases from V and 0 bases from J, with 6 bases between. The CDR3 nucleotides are TGCGCCAGCAGCTTGGATACAGCGAACACCGGGGAGCTGTTTTTT. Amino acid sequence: CASSLDTANTGELFF.

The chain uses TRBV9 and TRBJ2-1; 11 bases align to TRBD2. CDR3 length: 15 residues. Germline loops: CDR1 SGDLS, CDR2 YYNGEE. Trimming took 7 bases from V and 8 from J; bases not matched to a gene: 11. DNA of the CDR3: TGTGCCAGCGCTACTAGCGGGGGCGGTTTGGATGAGCAGTTCTTC. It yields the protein CASATSGGGLDEQFF.

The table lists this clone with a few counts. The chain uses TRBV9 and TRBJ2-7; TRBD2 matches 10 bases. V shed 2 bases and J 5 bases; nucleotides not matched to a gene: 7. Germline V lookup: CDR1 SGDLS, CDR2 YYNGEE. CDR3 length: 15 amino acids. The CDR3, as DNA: TGTGCCAGCAGCGTGTCTAGCGGGAGTATCAACGAGCAGTACTTC. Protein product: CASSVSSGSINEQYF.

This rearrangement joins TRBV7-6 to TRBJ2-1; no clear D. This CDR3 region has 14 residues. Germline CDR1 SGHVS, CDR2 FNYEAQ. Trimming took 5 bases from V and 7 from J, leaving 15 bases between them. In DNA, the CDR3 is TGTGCCAGCAGCCTCAGACCCACTACAAATGAGCAGTTCTTC. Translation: CASSLRPTTNEQFF. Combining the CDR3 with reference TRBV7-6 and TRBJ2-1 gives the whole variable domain GAGVSQSPRYKVTKRGQDVALRCDPISGHVSLYWYRQALGQGPEFLTYFNYEAQQDKSGLPNDRFSAERPEGSISTLTIQRTEQRDSAMYRCASSLRPTTNEQFFGPGTRLTVL.

The CDR3 loop is CASSPGQGPTYEQYF. Written as DNA, the CDR3 is TGTGCCAGCAGCCCTGGACAGGGGCCGACCTACGAGCAGTACTTC. The chain is built from TRBV6-5 and TRBJ2-7, with 9 bases fitting TRBD1. The V gene's germline CDR1 is MNHEY and CDR2 SVGAGI. The CDR3 sequence is 15 residues long. Trimming at V came to 6 bases and at J to 2 bases, leaving 8 bases not matched to a gene.

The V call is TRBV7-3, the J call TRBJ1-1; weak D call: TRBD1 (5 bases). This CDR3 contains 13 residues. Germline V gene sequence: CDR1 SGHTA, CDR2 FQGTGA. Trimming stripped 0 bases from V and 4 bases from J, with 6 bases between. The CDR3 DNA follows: TGTGCCAGCAGCTTAACGGGGGTCACTGAAGCTTTCTTT. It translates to CASSLTGVTEAFF.

In DNA, the CDR3 is TGTGCCTGGACCCGAAGGGGGCTGGACACCGGGGAGCTGTTTTTT. Its translation: CAWTRRGLDTGELFF. The chain carries TRBV30 and TRBJ2-2, with 7 positions matching TRBD1. The CDR3 runs 15 residues. Germline V gene data show CDR1 as GTSNPN and CDR2 as SVGIG (reference sequence). The V segment lost 4 bases and the J segment 3 bases; nucleotides outside the gene matches: 8.

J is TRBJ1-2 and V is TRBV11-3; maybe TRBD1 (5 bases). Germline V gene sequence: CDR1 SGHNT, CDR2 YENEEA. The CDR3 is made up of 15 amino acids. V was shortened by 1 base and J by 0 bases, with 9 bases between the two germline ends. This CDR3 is CASSLGDGPNYGYTF. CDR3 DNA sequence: TGTGCCAGCAGCTTAGGGGACGGGCCTAACTATGGCTACACCTTC. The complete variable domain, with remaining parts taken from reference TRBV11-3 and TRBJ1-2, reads EAGVVQSPRYKIIEKKQPVAFWCNPISGHNTLYWYLQNLGQGPELLIRYENEEAVDDSQLPKDRFSAERLKGVDSTLKIQPAELGDSAVYLCASSLGDGPNYGYTFGSGTRLTVV.

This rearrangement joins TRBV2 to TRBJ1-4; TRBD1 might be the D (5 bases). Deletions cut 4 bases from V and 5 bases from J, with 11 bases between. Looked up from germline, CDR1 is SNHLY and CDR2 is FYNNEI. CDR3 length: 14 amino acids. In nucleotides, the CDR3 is TGTGCCAGCAGTGTAGGGACCTGGAATGAAAAACTGTTTTTT. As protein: CASSVGTWNEKLFF.

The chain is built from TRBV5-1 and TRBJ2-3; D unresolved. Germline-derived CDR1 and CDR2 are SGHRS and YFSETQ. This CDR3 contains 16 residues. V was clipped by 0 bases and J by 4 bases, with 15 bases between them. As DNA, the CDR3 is TGCGCCAGCAGCTTGGATCTCGCGTTATTGTCAGATACGCAGTATTTT. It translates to CASSLDLALLSDTQYF.

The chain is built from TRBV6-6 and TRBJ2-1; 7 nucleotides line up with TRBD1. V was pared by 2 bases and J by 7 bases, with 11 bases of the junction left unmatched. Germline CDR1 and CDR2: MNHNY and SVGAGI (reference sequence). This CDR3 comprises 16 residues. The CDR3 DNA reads TGTGCCAGCAGTTACACAGGGGTTCCGCCTGCTAATGAGCAGTTCTTC. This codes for CASSYTGVPPANEQFF.